The 20 T cell receptor beta chains below all came from one sample that was sequenced in a study of post-analysis software for immune sequencing data. Study findings and constraints: Four or five TRBV segments (TRBV5-6, TRBV5-1 and TRBV20-1 among them) occurred more frequently in patients than in controls.

These receptors' antigens are unknown. cDNA libraries for TCR beta contained unique molecular identifiers. TCRdb itself ran the PCR reads through MiXCR, one entry per CDR3 protein. Here the sample spans 700,000 to 900,000 distinct CDR3 sequences, just over 45% being singletons. Sequences were obtained from blood. Receptors were obtained from a girl aged 5-17 years with multiple sclerosis.

The chain couples TRBV29-1 to TRBJ2-5; D is perhaps TRBD2 (6 bases). TRBJ2-7 explains the end of the DNA better; the J call may be wrong. This CDR3 comprises 12 residues. Germline assignment: CDR1 SQVTM and CDR2 ANQGSEA. The CDR3: CSVTGRGYEQYF. CDR3 DNA sequence: TGCAGCGTGACCGGACGGGGGTACGAGCAGTACTTC.

The V call is TRBV6-6, the J call TRBJ2-7, with 9 bases identical to TRBD2. TRBJ2-5 explains the end of the DNA better; the J call may be wrong. The CDR3 is 13 residues long. CDR1 is MNHNY, CDR2 SVGAGI, per germline (reference sequence). CDR3 bases: TGTGCCAGCAGGACCGGACTAGCGAGGACCCAGTACTTC. As protein: CASRTGLARTQYF.

This clonotype was observed a handful of times. The J gene is TRBJ2-5, the V gene TRBV2, with TRBD1 matching over 9 bases. The length of the CDR3 is 15 residues. CDR1 SNHLY and CDR2 FYNNEI come from the germline V gene. V lost 1 base to trimming and J lost 5 bases; unmatched junction nucleotides: 5. CDR3 region: CASSEGDRVVETQYF. In nucleotides, the CDR3 is TGTGCCAGCAGTGAAGGGGACAGGGTGGTCGAGACCCAGTACTTC.

This rearrangement joins TRBV7-8 to TRBJ2-7; no clear D gene. The germline CDR1 and CDR2 sequences are SGHVS and FQNEAQ. Trimming removed 5 bases from V and 3 bases from J, with 17 bases in between. The CDR3 is made up of 15 amino acids. Here the CDR3 reads CASSQTRQTGYEQYF. DNA for the CDR3: TGTGCCAGCAGCCAGACGAGGCAGACCGGCTACGAGCAGTACTTC. Full variable domain (outside the CDR3, taken from reference TRBV7-8 and TRBJ2-7): GAGVSQSPRYKVAKRGQDVALRCDPISGHVSLFWYQQALGQGPEFLTYFQNEAQLDKSGLPSDRFFAERPEGSVSTLKIQRTQQEDSAVYLCASSQTRQTGYEQYFGPGTRLTVT.

This clonotype has a count of ten or more. The chain recombines TRBV5-1 with TRBJ1-2, with a tentative D call TRBD1 (5 bases). Trimming left V 4 bases short and J 0 bases short, with 10 bases between. The CDR3 covers 14 residues. The germline gives CDR1 SGHRS, CDR2 YFSETQ. The CDR3 here is CASSPGTANYGYTF. In nucleotides, the CDR3 is TGCGCCAGCAGCCCCGGGACGGCTAACTATGGCTACACCTTC.

This clonotype was seen a few times. V and J are TRBV7-9 and TRBJ2-1; no firm D call. V was trimmed by 5 bases and J by 8 bases, leaving 19 bases between them. The CDR3 is made up of 15 amino acids. Germline CDR1 and CDR2: SEHNR and FQNEAQ (reference sequence). CDR3 bases: TGTGCCAGCAGCCAAGATGCGGTTCAGGATCATGAGCAGTTCTTC. This gives the protein CASSQDAVQDHEQFF.

The chain combines TRBV11-2 with TRBJ2-1; D unresolved. V was shortened by 4 bases and J by 10 bases, with 11 bases between the two germline ends. CDR1 and CDR2 from the germline V gene are SGHAT and FQNNGV. The CDR3 is 12 residues long. The CDR3 loop reads CASSSPDPEQFF. The CDR3 nucleotides are TGTGCCAGCAGCTCCCCGGACCCAGAGCAGTTCTTC.

V is TRBV15 and J is TRBJ2-7, with 8 bases aligning to TRBD1. The CDR3 length is 15 residues. The germline CDR1 and CDR2 sequences are LNHNV and YYDKDF (reference sequence). Trimming at V came to 0 bases and at J to 5 bases, leaving 6 bases not matched to a gene. The CDR3 reads CATSRDADRGDEQYF. The CDR3 region has the DNA TGTGCCACCAGCAGAGATGCCGACAGGGGCGACGAGCAGTACTTC.

The sample holds a few counts of this clonotype. The V call is TRBV27, the J call TRBJ2-4; no definite D call. The CDR3 totals 14 residues. The germline V and J ends were trimmed by 3 bases and 13 bases, with 19 bases remaining between them. Per germline, CDR1 MNHEY and CDR2 SMNVEV (reference sequence). The CDR3 nucleotides are TGTGCCAGCAGTTTCGGTCTTGGTCCCTCTGAGCAGTACTTC. It is translated as CASSFGLGPSEQYF.

V usage is TRBV6-5 and J usage is TRBJ1-2; possibly TRBD1 for D (6 bases). Trimming shortened V by 5 bases and J by 3 bases, and 10 bases separated the two germline ends. This CDR3 is built from 13 residues. Germline V lookup: CDR1 MNHEY, CDR2 SVGAGI. The CDR3 DNA reads as TGTGCCAGCAGTACAGGGTTTCACTATGGCTACACCTTC. Its protein product is CASSTGFHYGYTF.

The rearrangement joins TRBV29-1 to TRBJ1-1; 8 bases fit TRBD1. Germline loops: CDR1 SQVTM, CDR2 ANQGSEA. The trim removed 5 bases at V and 4 bases at J, leaving 9 bases unmatched. CDR3 length equals 14 residues. The CDR3 sequence: CSVSPQGGSTEAFF. CDR3 coding DNA: TGCAGCGTTTCCCCACAGGGGGGATCCACTGAAGCTTTCTTT.

The chain combines TRBV6-1 with TRBJ2-3; D is ambiguous. The germline gives CDR1 MNHNS, CDR2 SASEGT. V was clipped by 7 bases and J by 0 bases, with 14 bases between them. The CDR3 contains 15 residues. CDR3 loop: CASTSKRSSTDTQYF. In nucleotides, the CDR3 is TGTGCCAGCACCTCAAAGCGATCTAGCACAGATACGCAGTATTTT.

This clonotype was seen more than once but under ten times. This rearrangement joins TRBV12-3 or TRBV12-4 to TRBJ2-6; no clear D gene. CDR3 length: 12 residues. Between the trimmed V and J ends, which lost 7 bases and 4 bases, there was a span of 5 bases. CDR3 sequence (DNA): TGTGCCAGCACCTTAGGGGCCAACGTCCTGACTTTC. Amino acid sequence: CASTLGANVLTF.

In its sample, this clonotype was seen a few times. The rearrangement joins TRBV29-1 to TRBJ1-2; TRBD1 matches at 10 bases. Germline CDR1 reads SQVTM; CDR2 reads ANQGSEA. This CDR3 spans 13 amino acids. The V and J ends lost 5 bases and 3 bases, in that order; junction bases with no gene match: 3. CDR3 bases: TGCAGCGTTCCCGGGACAGGGGACTATGGCTACACCTTC. Its protein is CSVPGTGDYGYTF.

This clonotype was recorded many times. This chain uses TRBV20-1 with TRBJ2-1; 9 bases map to TRBD2. Looked up from germline, CDR1 is DFQATT and CDR2 is SNEGSKA (reference sequence). CDR3 length: 16 residues. With V trimmed by 2 bases and J by 4 bases, 9 bases remained unmatched. The CDR3 DNA follows: TGCAGTGCTAGACGGGCTAGCGGGACCAAATACAATGAGCAGTTCTTC. Translated, it gives CSARRASGTKYNEQFF.

The chain employs TRBV2 and TRBJ2-2; 8 positions agree with TRBD2. The germline V gene has CDR1 SNHLY and CDR2 FYNNEI. The CDR3 extends over 16 amino acids. Trimming removed 4 bases from V and 3 bases from J; junction bases left unmatched: 7. The CDR3 DNA follows: TGTGCCAGCAGTGGAGCGGGAGTGTCGTACACCGGGGAGCTGTTTTTT. It yields the protein CASSGAGVSYTGELFF.

About this clonotype: A much bigger clone sits one base away, suggesting this may be a read error. The chain joins TRBV20-1 to TRBJ2-7, with TRBD1 matching over 8 bases. Unmatched junction bases numbered 4, after V lost 0 bases and J lost 3 bases. In germline, CDR1 is DFQATT, CDR2 SNEGSKA (reference sequence). There are 14 residues in the CDR3. The CDR3 region is CSARDPDRVYEQYF. CDR3 coding DNA: TGCAGTGCTAGAGATCCGGACAGGGTCTACGAGCAGTACTTC.

CDR3 nucleotides: TGTGCCACCAGTGATTTACAGGGGGAAAAAAATGAGCAGTACTTC. Translating gives CATSDLQGEKNEQYF. The chain combines TRBV24-1 with TRBJ2-5; 8 positions agree with TRBD1. V dropped 1 base and J dropped 11; count of bases not matched to a gene: 11. In germline, CDR1 is KGHDR, CDR2 SFDVKD. This CDR3 comprises 15 residues.

This clonotype was detected only a few times. The rearrangement links TRBV5-1 to TRBJ2-3, with TRBD1 identical over 8 bases. The CDR3 is 14 amino acids. Germline trimming cut 7 bases from V and 2 bases from J; bases unmatched to any gene: 6. Germline-derived CDR1 and CDR2 are SGHRS and YFSETQ. CDR3 coding DNA: TGCGCCAGCGGAGGGGGACAGGACACAGATACGCAGTATTTT. Amino acids: CASGGGQDTDTQYF.

The genes are TRBV28 and TRBJ2-1; D perhaps matches TRBD2 (6 bases). The germline CDR1 and CDR2 sequences are MDHEN and SYDVKM. V was cut by 5 bases and J by 12 bases, with 20 bases left in between. This CDR3 is built from 14 residues. In DNA form, the CDR3 reads TGTGCCAGCAGTGCCCGGTTCGTAGCCGGGGGGCAGTTCTTC. Protein sequence: CASSARFVAGGQFF.